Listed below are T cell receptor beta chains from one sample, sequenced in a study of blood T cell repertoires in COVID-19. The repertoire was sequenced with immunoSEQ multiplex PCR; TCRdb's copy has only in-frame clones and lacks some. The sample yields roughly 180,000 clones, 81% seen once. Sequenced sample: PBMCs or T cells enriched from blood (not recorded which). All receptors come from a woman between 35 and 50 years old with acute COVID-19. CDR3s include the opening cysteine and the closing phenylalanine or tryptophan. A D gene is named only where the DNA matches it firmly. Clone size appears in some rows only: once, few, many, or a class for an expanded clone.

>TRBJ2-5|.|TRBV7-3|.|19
CASSLFGGLGAGVQETQYF
TGTGCCAGCAGCTTATTTGGGGGGCTCGGGGCGGGAGTCCAAGAGACCCAGTACTTC
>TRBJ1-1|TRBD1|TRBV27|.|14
CASSLHRQGTEAFF
TGTGCCAGCAGTTTGCATAGACAGGGTACTGAAGCTTTCTTT
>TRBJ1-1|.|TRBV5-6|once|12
CASSSGTSVIFF
TGTGCCAGCAGCTCCGGGACATCAGTCATATTCTTT
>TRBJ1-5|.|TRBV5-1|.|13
CASSLYQGQPQHF
TGCGCCAGCAGCTTATATCAGGGACAGCCCCAGCATTTT
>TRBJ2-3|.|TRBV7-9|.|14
CASSLGGSEDTQYF
TGTGCCAGCAGCTTAGGAGGATCGGAAGATACGCAGTATTTT
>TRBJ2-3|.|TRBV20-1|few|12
CSASSLTDTQYF
TGCAGTGCTAGTAGCCTCACAGATACGCAGTATTTT
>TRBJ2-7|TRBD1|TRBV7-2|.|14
CASSPTGAGYEQYF
TGTGCCAGCAGTCCTACAGGGGCGGGCTACGAGCAGTACTTC
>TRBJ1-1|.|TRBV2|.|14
CASSDGGVWTEAFF
TGTGCCAGCAGTGATGGCGGGGTCTGGACTGAAGCTTTCTTT
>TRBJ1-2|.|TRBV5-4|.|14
CASSFRDRGYGYTF
TGTGCCAGCAGCTTCAGGGATAGAGGCTATGGCTACACCTTC
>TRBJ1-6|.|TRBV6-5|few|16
CASSYGLGLHNSPLHF
TGTGCCAGCAGTTACGGATTGGGACTGCATAATTCACCCCTCCACTTT